Listed below are T cell receptor beta chains from one sample, sequenced in a study of regulatory T cells in long-lasting Graves disease. MiXCR, applied by TCRdb to the multiplex PCR reads, yields one record per CDR3 protein. The sample yields hundreds of thousands of distinct CDR3 sequences, 15% to 20% seen once. Sequencing used peripheral blood mononuclear cells (PBMCs), obtained at new diagnosis, from a patient treated with antithyroid drugs. The receptors originated from a female donor with Graves disease. CDR3s include the opening cysteine and the closing phenylalanine or tryptophan. The D gene is left open where the match is weak. Clone size is not always given. Where it is, it says once, few, many or a class for expanded clones.

TRBV6-1	TRBJ2-5	many	TRBD2	TGTGCCAGCAGTGAGGGACTAGCTGGGACCCAGTACTTC	CASSEGLAGTQYF
TRBV12-3/TRBV12-4	TRBJ2-7	many	TRBD1	TGTGCCAGCAGTTTAAAAGGACAGGGTTTGAGCTCCTACGAGCAGTACTTC	CASSLKGQGLSSYEQYF
TRBV6-1	TRBJ1-3	-	TRBD1	TGTGCCAGCACCGGACCCCAGACAGGGACTGGAAACACCATATATTTT	CASTGPQTGTGNTIYF
TRBV19	TRBJ2-3	-	-	TGTGCCAGTAGGGGTTTGGCTAGCACAGATACGCAGTATTTT	CASRGLASTDTQYF
TRBV11-3	TRBJ1-5	-	-	TGTGCCAGCAGCCCTATCCGCTATCAGCTTCAGCCCCAGCATTTT	CASSPIRYQLQPQHF
TRBV9	TRBJ2-1	few	TRBD1	TGTGCCAGCAGCGCCAGACAGGGAAGTTCCTACAATGAGCAGTTCTTC	CASSARQGSSYNEQFF
TRBV28	TRBJ2-7	few	TRBD1	TGTGCCAGCAGTTTAGAGACAGGGCGGGAGCAGTACTTC	CASSLETGREQYF
TRBV5-4	TRBJ1-6	many	-	TGTGCCAGCAGTGATCGGAATTCACCCCTCCACTTT	CASSDRNSPLHF
TRBV11-2	TRBJ2-5	few	-	TGCGCCAGCAGCCAAGTTCTGGGGCTTCAAGAGACCCAGTACTTC	CASSQVLGLQETQYF
TRBV10-1	TRBJ2-4	many	TRBD2	TGCGCCAGCAGCCCCGGACTAGCGGAAAAAGCCAAAAACATTCAGTACTTC	CASSPGLAEKAKNIQYF
TRBV28	TRBJ1-1	many	-	TGTGCCAGCAGTTTCATGTGGACTGAAGCTTTCTTT	CASSFMWTEAFF
TRBV20-1	TRBJ1-3	many	-	TGCAGTGTGGGGGACCCCCTCTTCCGAAACACCATATATTTT	CSVGDPLFRNTIYF
TRBV20-1	TRBJ2-7	few	-	TGCAGTGCTAGAGTCTTTATCGACCATAGCTCCTACGAGCAGTACTTC	CSARVFIDHSSYEQYF
TRBV30	TRBJ2-1	few	-	TGTGGCTGGACTCAGGGTGATTTGGGGAATGAGCAGTTCTTC	CGWTQGDLGNEQFF
TRBV18	TRBJ1-1	many	-	TGTGCCAGCAGCCGGGGGAACACTGAAGCTTTCTTT	CASSRGNTEAFF
TRBV9	TRBJ2-3	many	TRBD1	TGTGCCAGCAGCGTAAGTCTGGGACAGGGTACAGATACGCAGTATTTT	CASSVSLGQGTDTQYF
TRBV5-4	TRBJ1-5	many	-	TGTGCCAGCAGCTTCTGGGGTTATAGCAATCAGCCCCAGCATTTT	CASSFWGYSNQPQHF
TRBV12-3/TRBV12-4	TRBJ1-5	many	-	TGTGCCAGCAGTCCGTCATCCTGGGAAGTTTCTCAGCCCCAGCATTTT	CASSPSSWEVSQPQHF
TRBV28	TRBJ2-5	many	TRBD1	TGTGCCAGCAGACGACCCTTAGACAGGGGAAAAGAGACCCAGTACTTC	CASRRPLDRGKETQYF
TRBV19	TRBJ2-1	many	TRBD2	TGTGCCAGTAGGGCAGCCGAACTAGGACTAGCGGGAGCGAATGAGCAGTTCTTC	CASRAAELGLAGANEQFF
TRBV7-6	TRBJ2-2	-	TRBD2	TGTGCCAGCAGCTTAGGGGGACTAGCGGGTCAAGCGAACACCGGGGAGCTGTTTTTT	CASSLGGLAGQANTGELFF
TRBV9	TRBJ2-7	once	TRBD1	TGTGCCAGCAGCTTCGGGACAGAGTCCTACGAGCAGTACTTC	CASSFGTESYEQYF
TRBV10-3	TRBJ2-2	-	-	TGTGCCATCAGTGTTGAGCCGGCCGGGGAGCTGTTTTTT	CAISVEPAGELFF
TRBV2	TRBJ2-2	many	TRBD1	TGTGCCAGCAGTAAGAAAAGGACAGGGGGTACCGGGGAGCTGTTTTTT	CASSKKRTGGTGELFF
TRBV2	TRBJ2-1	many	TRBD2	TGTGCCAGCAAACTAGCGGAGGTGTGGCAGTTCTTC	CASKLAEVWQFF
TRBV18	TRBJ2-7	many	-	TGTGCCAGCTCGCCTAACAGTTACGAGCAGTACTTC	CASSPNSYEQYF